The entry below describes one TCR beta chain. The antigen is not known. The data derive from a study of CD8+ T cells in alopecia areata. Study-level information: The study gave treated patients oral tofacitinib at 5 to 10 mg twice daily. Using the percentage of affected scalp area, treated patients' severity was scored.

Treatment in this sample: oral pan-JAK inhibitor, 5-10 mg twice daily. The germline V and J ends were trimmed by 0 bases and 5 bases, with 5 bases remaining between them. The CDR3 sequence is 12 residues long. CDR1 is MNHNY and CDR2 is SVGAGI in the germline V gene (reference sequence). As the sequencing template, cDNA was produced by extracting RNA and reverse transcribing it. Only in-frame clones appear in the TCRdb table, and some are missing; sequencing was by immunoSEQ multiplex PCR. The repertoire holds more than 100,000 clones, with 65% to 90% as singletons. Study-wide findings and caveats: Many expanded lesional clones stayed in scalp and blood while on tofacitinib. The study found higher clonality in lesional than normal scalp, especially in alopecia totalis/universalis.

The source was CD8+ T cells sorted from blood, collected around week 30, from a patient treated with tofacitinib. The clonotype was recovered from a human donor with alopecia areata. This chain joins TRBV6-6 and TRBJ2-7; no firm D call. Here the CDR3 reads CASSYSADEQYF. The CDR3 nucleotides read TGTGCCAGCAGTTACTCGGCGGACGAGCAGTACTTC.